The 24 T cell receptor beta chains presented below share a single source sample, sequenced in a study of blood T cells in healthy people across ages (dated by TCRdb to 2015 to 2017). Receptor amplification or capture employed 5' RACE. Sequencing relied on an Illumina HiSeq 2500. A second PCR of roughly 7 to 11 cycles was performed with a sample-barcoded 5' primer and a J-beta primer mix. TCRdb reanalyzed the raw reads on its own, using fastp at Q25 for trimming and MiXCR for clone calling, and kept in-frame beta chains. Each entry merges the rows of one CDR3 protein and shows their most common DNA and genes. This sample lists around 280,000 distinct CDR3 sequences; around 27% were detected once. Approximately 30% of the sample is taken by the ten largest. Sequenced input: blood. These receptor sequences come from a woman between 65 and 79 years old in good health.

The CDR3: CSAISHGGTGELFF. The DNA of the CDR3 is TGCAGTGCTATCAGCCACGGGGGCACCGGGGAGCTGTTTTTT. This chain connects TRBV20-1 to TRBJ2-2; TRBD2 might be the D (6 bases). The V end lost 4 bases, the J end lost 4 bases, and 13 bases lay between the germline ends. The CDR3 is 14 residues long. Germline-derived CDR1 and CDR2 are DFQATT and SNEGSKA (reference sequence).

The chain links TRBV4-1 to TRBJ2-5, with 15 nucleotides matching TRBD2. The V gene's germline CDR1 is MGHRA and CDR2 YSYEKL. Trimming took 3 bases from V and 2 from J; bases not matched to a gene: 10. The CDR3 spans 19 residues. CDR3 nucleotides: TGCGCCAGCAGCCACCCCGGACTAGCGGGGGGGCCGGGGCAAGAGACCCAGTACTTC. Its translation: CASSHPGLAGGPGQETQYF.

CDR3 sequence reads: CASKVYNSPLHF. The CDR3 nucleotides are TGTGCCAGCAAGGTCTATAATTCACCCCTCCACTTT. This chain joins TRBV28 and TRBJ1-6; D is unresolved. V lost 7 bases and J lost 3, with 4 bases in between. The CDR3 covers 12 residues. Germline V gene lookup returns CDR1 MDHEN and CDR2 SYDVKM.

The V gene is TRBV6-5, the J gene TRBJ2-1; 14 nucleotides agree with TRBD2. This CDR3 is built from 14 residues. J lost 12 bases, V lost 3 bases, and 4 bases had no gene match. Germline CDR1 reads MNHEY; CDR2 reads SVGAGI. The CDR3 sequence: CASSYPGTSGRQFF. The CDR3 bases are TGTGCCAGCAGTTATCCCGGGACTAGCGGGAGGCAGTTCTTC.

This clonotype turned up a few times. The chain has TRBV5-1 and TRBJ2-2; D is uncertain. Trimming took off 2 bases at V and 1 base at J, with 6 bases between the two ends. CDR1 SGHRS and CDR2 YFSETQ come from the germline V gene. The CDR3 loop spans 14 amino acids. CDR3 residues: CASSLVRNTGELFF. CDR3 DNA: TGCGCCAGCAGCTTAGTCCGGAACACCGGGGAGCTGTTTTTT.

This clonotype was detected only a few times. The chain links TRBV15 to TRBJ2-1; 10 nucleotides match TRBD1. Germline lookup yields CDR1 LNHNV and CDR2 YYDKDF (reference sequence). V lost 2 bases and J lost 8; bases outside the gene matches: 15. The CDR3 totals 18 residues. The CDR3 loop reads CATSRISVGQGKSDEQFF. The CDR3 DNA is TGTGCCACCAGCAGAATTAGTGTGGGACAGGGGAAATCGGATGAGCAGTTCTTC.

A note on this clonotype: The junction departs from germline at one end; a sequencing error may be responsible. The chain links TRBV7-3 to TRBJ1-4; D unresolved. The CDR3 sequence is 15 residues long. CDR1 is SGHTA, CDR2 FQGTGA, per germline. CDR3 residues: CAGSLGRQSNEKLFF. The CDR3 DNA reads TGTGCCGGCAGCTTAGGTCGGCAGAGTAATGAAAAACTGTTTTTT.

This clonotype has more than one count but fewer than ten. V usage is TRBV28 and J usage is TRBJ2-1; D is perhaps TRBD2 (6 bases). Trimming removed 6 bases at V and 6 bases at J, with 18 bases between. CDR1 and CDR2 (germline): MDHEN, SYDVKM. This CDR3 is 15 amino acids long. CDR3 in amino acids: CASSLLARGGNEQFF. The CDR3 DNA reads TGTGCCAGCAGCCTACTAGCTAGGGGCGGCAATGAGCAGTTCTTC. Full variable domain (missing parts from reference TRBV28 and TRBJ2-1): DVKVTQSSRYLVKRTGEKVFLECVQDMDHENMFWYRQDPGLGLRLIYFSYDVKMKEKGDIPEGYSVSREKKERFSLILESASTNQTSMYLCASSLLARGGNEQFFGPGTRLTVL.

This sequence joins TRBV7-3 and TRBJ2-3, with D perhaps matching TRBD1 or TRBD2 (6 bases each). The CDR3 is made up of 15 amino acids. V was shortened by 5 bases and J by 6 bases, with 18 bases between the two germline ends. The germline V gene has CDR1 SGHTA and CDR2 FQGTGA. This chain's CDR3 is CASSPLGGATDTQYF. As DNA, the CDR3 is TGTGCCAGCAGCCCCTTGGGGGGCGCAACGGATACGCAGTATTTT.

In its sample, this clonotype was seen once. This chain uses TRBV20-1 with TRBJ1-6, with D unclear. CDR3 length: 10 residues. CDR1 and CDR2 (germline): DFQATT, SNEGSKA (reference sequence). V gave up 5 bases and J gave up 8 bases, with 4 bases separating them. The CDR3 DNA sequence: TGCAGTGCTGCTTATTCACCCCTCCACTTT. Translated, it gives CSAAYSPLHF.

This clonotype has only a few counts. This sequence joins TRBV4-1 and TRBJ2-7; the match to TRBD1 covers 7 bases. Per germline, CDR1 MGHRA and CDR2 YSYEKL. With V trimmed by 2 bases and J by 5 bases, 9 bases remained unmatched. The CDR3 runs to 15 residues. The CDR3 DNA reads as TGCGCCAGCAGCCAACGACAGGGAACCCCCAACGAGCAGTACTTC. This gives the protein CASSQRQGTPNEQYF.

This clonotype was observed many times. V and J are TRBV5-1 and TRBJ2-7; the D gene could be TRBD1 or TRBD2 (5 bases each). This CDR3 comprises 15 residues. CDR1 is SGHRS and CDR2 is YFSETQ in the germline V gene. V lost 0 bases, J lost 0 bases, and 10 bases lay in between. CDR3 residues: CASSLGGTYSYEQYF. CDR3 nucleotides: TGCGCCAGCAGCTTGGGGGGGACCTACTCCTACGAGCAGTACTTC.

This clonotype was found a few times. This sequence joins TRBV11-2 and TRBJ2-5; no reliable D call. V dropped 3 bases and J dropped 9 bases, with 11 bases sitting between them. Germline assignment: CDR1 SGHAT and CDR2 FQNNGV. This CDR3 spans 12 amino acids. The CDR3 DNA reads as TGTGCCAGCAGCTTTTTCTTGGGGTCCCAGTACTTC. Translation: CASSFFLGSQYF.

The chain links TRBV20-1 to TRBJ1-2; TRBD1 matches at 8 bases. Per germline, CDR1 DFQATT and CDR2 SNEGSKA (reference sequence). V lost 5 bases to trimming and J lost 5 bases; unmatched junction nucleotides: 10. The CDR3 is 14 amino acids. Here the CDR3 DNA reads TGCAGTGCTTCCGGGACAGGAGACCTTTATGGCTACACCTTC. Amino acid sequence: CSASGTGDLYGYTF.

The chain uses TRBV7-9 and TRBJ2-5; TRBD2 is a possible D gene (6 bases). CDR1 is SEHNR, CDR2 FQNEAQ, per germline (reference sequence). V lost 4 bases and J lost 2, with 14 bases in between. CDR3 length equals 15 residues. CDR3 in DNA: TGTGCCAGCAGCTCCCCGGAGCGGGTACAAGAGACCCAGTACTTC. This encodes CASSSPERVQETQYF.

This clonotype was counted a few times. V and J are TRBV20-1 and TRBJ2-7, with 9 bases aligning to TRBD2. The CDR3 is 16 amino acids. With 0 bases clipped from V and 4 bases from J, the junction kept 10 bases outside the gene matches. Germline V lookup: CDR1 DFQATT, CDR2 SNEGSKA (reference sequence). The CDR3 spells CSARDPSLAGMYEQYF. The DNA for the CDR3 is TGCAGTGCTAGAGATCCCTCCCTAGCGGGAATGTACGAGCAGTACTTC.

This clonotype was counted many times. The chain links TRBV20-1 to TRBJ2-1; 7 bases align to TRBD2. The CDR3 consists of 16 residues. J lost 7 bases, V lost 3 bases, and 15 bases had no gene match. The germline CDR1 and CDR2 sequences are DFQATT and SNEGSKA (reference sequence). This CDR3 is CSARPLGRERVNEQFF. DNA of the CDR3: TGCAGTGCTAGGCCCCTAGGGCGGGAGCGGGTAAATGAGCAGTTCTTC.

The rearrangement uses TRBV20-1 and TRBJ2-6; 8 nucleotides line up with TRBD1. The CDR3 loop spans 16 amino acids. Trimming removed 6 bases from V and 0 bases from J; junction bases left unmatched: 7. The germline V gene encodes CDR1 DFQATT and CDR2 SNEGSKA (reference sequence). The CDR3 DNA reads as TGCAGTGCCCACGGGACAGGCGGCTCTGGGGCCAACGTCCTGACTTTC. Translating it yields CSAHGTGGSGANVLTF.

This clonotype has more than one count but fewer than ten. The genes are TRBV18 and TRBJ2-1, with D perhaps given as TRBD1 or TRBD2 (5 bases each). The DNA end is more similar to TRBJ2-7, so the J call may be wrong. This CDR3 comprises 15 residues. The germline V gene has CDR1 KGHSH and CDR2 LQKENI. The CDR3 protein is CASSTREGASYEQYF. In nucleotides, the CDR3 is TGTGCCAGCTCCACCCGGGAAGGGGCATCCTACGAGCAGTACTTC.

The chain recombines TRBV7-2 with TRBJ2-1, with 8 bases identical to TRBD2. V lost 5 bases, J lost 3 bases, and 9 bases stayed unmatched. CDR1 SGHTA and CDR2 FQGNSA come from the germline V gene. The CDR3 has 16 residues. Here the CDR3 reads CASSPDSGAVYNEQFF. For the CDR3, the DNA is TGTGCCAGCAGCCCTGATAGCGGGGCGGTCTACAATGAGCAGTTCTTC.

This chain uses TRBV28 with TRBJ1-1; TRBD1 might be the D (6 bases). Trimming took off 6 bases at V and 6 bases at J, with 17 bases between the two ends. The CDR3 consists of 14 residues. The germline V gene encodes CDR1 MDHEN and CDR2 SYDVKM. CDR3 DNA: TGTGCCAGCAGGAGGGGGGGCAGCGTCGCTGAAGCTTTCTTT. Translation gives CASRRGGSVAEAFF.

This clonotype was seen a handful of times. V gene TRBV18 combines with J gene TRBJ2-5, with D perhaps matching TRBD2 (5 bases). The J call could be wrong; TRBJ2-7 is a better fit for the DNA end. CDR1 is KGHSH and CDR2 is LQKENI in the germline V gene. There are 14 residues in the CDR3. CDR3 region: CASSPGAETYEQYF. CDR3 DNA sequence: TGTGCCAGCTCACCTGGAGCGGAAACCTACGAGCAGTACTTC.

This clonotype was observed a handful of times. V usage is TRBV9 and J usage is TRBJ2-2, with D possibly matching TRBD2 (5 bases). This CDR3 contains 13 residues. CDR1 and CDR2 (germline): SGDLS, YYNGEE. Trimming stripped 4 bases from V and 6 bases from J, with 10 bases between. This CDR3 is CASSWGVAGELFF. The CDR3 DNA follows: TGTGCCAGCAGCTGGGGAGTCGCCGGGGAGCTGTTTTTT. Filled out from reference TRBV9 and TRBJ2-2, the complete variable domain reads DSGVTQTPKHLITATGQRVTLRCSPRSGDLSVYWYQQSLDQGLQFLIQYYNGEERAKGNILERFSAQQFPDLHSELNLSSLELGDSALYFCASSWGVAGELFFGEGSRLTVL.

The V and J genes are TRBV6-6 and TRBJ1-2, with 11 positions matching TRBD1. The CDR3 is 15 residues long. Trimming removed 0 bases from V and 7 bases from J; junction bases left unmatched: 4. Per germline, CDR1 MNHNY and CDR2 SVGAGI (reference sequence). The CDR3: CASSYSMDRGLGYTF. In DNA, the CDR3 is TGTGCCAGCAGTTACTCGATGGACAGGGGGCTTGGCTACACCTTC.